This is a list of T cell receptor beta chains from one sample in a study of control samples from healthy donors and cancer patients. TCRdb's copy holds only in-frame clones and misses some; the assay was immunoSEQ multiplex PCR. The sample data list about 190,000 clones. The sequenced material came from blood. The receptors were sampled from a woman in her twenties or thirties in good health. CDR3s include the opening cysteine and the closing phenylalanine or tryptophan. D genes are given only for firm matches.

j_gene | len | v_gene | d_gene | CDR3nt | CDR3aa
TRBJ2-5 | 15 | TRBV28 | TRBD2 | TGTGCCAGCAGTTTCCTAGCGGGGTCTCAAGAGACCCAGTACTTC | CASSFLAGSQETQYF
TRBJ2-1 | 16 | TRBV7-8 | TRBD1 | TGTGCCAGCAGCTTAGACGCCGGGACAGGGGGCCGGGAGCAGTTCTTC | CASSLDAGTGGREQFF
TRBJ1-5 | 13 | TRBV27 | - | TGTGCCAGCAGTCCCCAATCCAATCAGCCCCAGCATTTT | CASSPQSNQPQHF
TRBJ1-1 | 13 | TRBV18 | - | TGTGCCAGCTTTGGAGGAGTGAACACTGAAGCTTTCTTT | CASFGGVNTEAFF
TRBJ1-4 | 13 | TRBV2 | - | TGTGCCAGCAGGGGAGGCGCTAATGAAAAACTGTTTTTT | CASRGGANEKLFF
TRBJ1-2 | 16 | TRBV24-1 | - | TGTGCCACCAGTGACCGTGACAGAAGCGCTAACTATGGCTACACCTTC | CATSDRDRSANYGYTF
TRBJ1-1 | 15 | TRBV28 | TRBD1 | TGTGCCAGCAGCTCAATCGACAGGGAAAGTTCTGAAGCTTTCTTT | CASSSIDRESSEAFF
TRBJ2-7 | 14 | TRBV28 | TRBD2 | TGTGCCAGCAAGGCGGGGGGGGAGACGAATGAGCAGTACTTC | CASKAGGETNEQYF
TRBJ1-2 | 17 | TRBV28 | TRBD1 | TGTGCCAGCAGGAGTCCCGGGACAGGGTTAGATAACTATGGCTACACCTTC | CASRSPGTGLDNYGYTF
TRBJ2-3 | 16 | TRBV9 | - | TGTGCCAGCAGCGTATTAATACAGGCGACGACAGATACGCAGTATTTT | CASSVLIQATTDTQYF
TRBJ1-6 | 15 | TRBV19 | TRBD1 | TGTGCCAGTAGTATATCAGGGGGCGCGGGGTCACCCCTCCACTTT | CASSISGGAGSPLHF
TRBJ1-6 | 15 | TRBV27 | - | TGTGCCAGCAGCCCTATGAGCTCCTATAATTCACCCCTCCACTTT | CASSPMSSYNSPLHF
TRBJ1-4 | 15 | TRBV6-5 | TRBD1 | TGTGCCAGCAGGAAGCAGGGGGCAGGTAATGAAAAACTGTTTTTT | CASRKQGAGNEKLFF